This entry concerns a single T cell receptor beta chain. Antigen: not known. The source of the sample is a study of response to subunit inactivated influenza vaccine. Overall study results and limits: T cells newly recruited by each seasonal influenza vaccination are few, the authors suggested.

MiXCR, applied by TCRdb to the RT-PCR reads, yields one record per CDR3 protein. The sample has around 520,000 distinct CDR3 sequences, about 25% seen once. The CDR3 totals 12 residues. Germline values: CDR1 SQVTM, CDR2 ANQGSEA. Trimming shortened V by 3 bases and J by 5 bases, and 10 bases separated the two germline ends. The clonotype originates from a man aged 45-60 years who received an inactivated influenza vaccine. V is TRBV29-1 and J is TRBJ2-5; maybe TRBD2 (5 bases). Sequenced material: CD4+ T cells sorted from PBMCs, taken 5 to 6 days after vaccination. DNA for the CDR3: TGCAGCGTTGATAGTACGGGGGAGACCCAGTACTTC. It specifies CSVDSTGETQYF. Full variable domain (missing parts from reference TRBV29-1 and TRBJ2-5): SAVISQKPSRDICQRGTSLTIQCQVDSQVTMMFWYRQQPGQSLTLIATANQGSEATYESGFVIDKFPISRPNLTFSTLTVSNMSPEDSSIYLCSVDSTGETQYFGPGTRLLVL.